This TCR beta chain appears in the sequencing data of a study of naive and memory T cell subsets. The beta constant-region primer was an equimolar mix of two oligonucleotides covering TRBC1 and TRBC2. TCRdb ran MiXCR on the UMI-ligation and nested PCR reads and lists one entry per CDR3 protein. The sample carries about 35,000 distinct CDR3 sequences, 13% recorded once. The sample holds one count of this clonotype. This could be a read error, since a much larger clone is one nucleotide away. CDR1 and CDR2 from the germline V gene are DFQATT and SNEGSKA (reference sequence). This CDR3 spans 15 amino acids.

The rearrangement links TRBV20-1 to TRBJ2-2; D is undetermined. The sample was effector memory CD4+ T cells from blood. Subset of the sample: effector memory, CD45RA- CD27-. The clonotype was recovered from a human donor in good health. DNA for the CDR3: TGCGGTGCTAGAGATCGGGTTAGGAACACCGGGGAGCTGTTTTTT. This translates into CGARDRVRNTGELFF.